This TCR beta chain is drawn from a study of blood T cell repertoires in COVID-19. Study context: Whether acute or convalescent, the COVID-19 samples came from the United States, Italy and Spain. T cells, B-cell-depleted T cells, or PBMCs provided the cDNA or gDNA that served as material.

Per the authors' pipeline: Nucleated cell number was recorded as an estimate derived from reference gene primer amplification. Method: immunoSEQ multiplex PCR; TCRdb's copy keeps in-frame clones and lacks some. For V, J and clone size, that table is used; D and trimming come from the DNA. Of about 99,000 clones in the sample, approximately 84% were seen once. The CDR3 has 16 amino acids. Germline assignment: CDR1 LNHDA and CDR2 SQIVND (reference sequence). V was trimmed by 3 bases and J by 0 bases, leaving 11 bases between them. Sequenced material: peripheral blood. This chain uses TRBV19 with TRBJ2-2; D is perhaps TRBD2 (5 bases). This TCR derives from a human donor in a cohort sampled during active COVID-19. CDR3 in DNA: TGTGCCAGTAGTATCTCCCACGGGACGAACACCGGGGAGCTGTTTTTT. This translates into CASSISHGTNTGELFF. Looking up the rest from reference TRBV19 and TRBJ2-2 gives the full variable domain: DGGITQSPKYLFRKEGQNVTLSCEQNLNHDAMYWYRQDPGQGLRLIYYSQIVNDFQKGDIAEGYSVSREKKESFPLTVTSAQKNPTAFYLCASSISHGTNTGELFFGEGSRLTVL.